This TCR beta chain comes out of a study of OX40 agonist ivuxolimab in advanced cancers. Study information: All patients had ivuxolimab intravenously every 2 weeks at 0.01 to 10 mg/kg. Those treated in dose escalation had hepatocellular carcinoma, melanoma, renal cell cancer or head and neck cancer. The study, taken as a whole, reports: Expanded clones were, on average, more numerous in CD8+ T cells than in CD4+. Blood T cells, both CD4+ and CD8+, expanded clonally by week 6 at 0.1 to 3.0 mg/kg.

The CDR3 spans 16 residues. Trimming at V came to 2 bases and at J to 2 bases, leaving 8 bases not matched to a gene. CDR1 SNHLY and CDR2 FYNNEI come from the germline V gene. A word on this clone: The antigen is unknown.

The method was immunoSEQ multiplex PCR; TCRdb's version includes in-frame clones alone and lacks a portion of them. The sample contains tens of thousands of clones, approximately 90% of which appear only once. V and J are TRBV2 and TRBJ2-7, with TRBD1 identical over 8 bases. The source of this sequence is an adult with an advanced solid tumor such as melanoma, head and neck, liver or kidney cancer. The sequenced sample was CD4+ or CD8+ T cells sorted from blood, obtained in a trial of the OX40 agonist ivuxolimab. The CDR3 sequence is CASSELWGQDAYEQYF. In DNA, the CDR3 is TGTGCCAGCAGTGAACTCTGGGGACAGGACGCCTACGAGCAGTACTTC.